These 30 T cell receptor beta chains originate from one sample sequenced in a study of T cells after yellow fever vaccination. In TCRdb, the 5' RACE reads were re-called with MiXCR into one record per CDR3 protein. The sample consists of 100,000 to 150,000 distinct CDR3 sequences, roughly 8.2% of them appearing once. Source: CD8+ T cells sorted from PBMCs, taken on the day of the yellow fever booster vaccination. The origin of the receptors is a man aged 18 to 30 who received the YFV17D yellow fever vaccine.

In this sample, this clonotype turned up a few times. The CDR3 DNA sequence: TGCAGCGTTCAGACCGGCTCCTACAATGAGCAGTTCTTC. As protein: CSVQTGSYNEQFF. This chain joins TRBV29-1 and TRBJ2-1; no clear D gene. The germline CDR1 and CDR2 sequences are SQVTM and ANQGSEA. Trimming cost V 5 bases and J 0 bases, with 8 bases left between them. The CDR3 has 13 residues.

There are many counts of this clonotype. This chain connects TRBV4-1 to TRBJ2-7, with a tentative D call TRBD2 (7 bases). The ends were cut back, 0 bases at V and 6 bases at J, with 15 bases in the middle. This CDR3 contains 15 residues. Per germline, CDR1 MGHRA and CDR2 YSYEKL. The CDR3, as DNA: TGCGCCAGCAGCCAAGACCGGGGGGCAGGGCGCGAGCAGTACGTC. It is translated as CASSQDRGAGREQYV.

This clonotype appeared once. The chain carries TRBV28 and TRBJ2-7; 9 bases align to TRBD1. V lost 4 bases and J lost 6; bases outside the gene matches: 1. The V gene's germline CDR1 is MDHEN and CDR2 SYDVKM. CDR3 length: 12 residues. CDR3 coding DNA: TGTGCCAGCAGTTGGGGACAGGGCGAGCAGTACGTC. As protein: CASSWGQGEQYV.

In this sample, this clonotype turned up a few times. The rearrangement links TRBV5-1 to TRBJ2-3; 13 bases agree with TRBD2. The germline V gene encodes CDR1 SGHRS and CDR2 YFSETQ. The CDR3 runs 18 residues. The V and J ends lost 4 bases and 0 bases, in that order; junction bases with no gene match: 8. CDR3 residues: CASSQPGLAGTSTDTQYF. DNA for the CDR3: TGCGCCAGCAGCCAACCGGGACTAGCGGGGACTAGCACAGATACGCAGTATTTT.

This clonotype was picked up a small number of times. This chain joins TRBV27 and TRBJ2-3; 7 positions agree with TRBD1. Trimming cost V 4 bases and J 5 bases; bases outside gene matches: 3. Germline-derived CDR1 and CDR2 are MNHEY and SMNVEV (reference sequence). This CDR3 has 13 amino acids. CDR3 amino acids: CASSSRGRDTQYF. The CDR3 DNA is TGTGCCAGCAGTTCAAGGGGGCGAGATACGCAGTATTTT.

The rearrangement uses TRBV6-2 or TRBV6-3 and TRBJ2-3; 7 positions match TRBD1. The V gene end was trimmed by 2 bases and the J gene end by 3 bases; junction bases not matched to a gene: 11. This CDR3 has 17 residues. Germline values: CDR1 MNHEY, CDR2 SVGEGT. Here the CDR3 reads CASSYTLPGTATDTQYF. The CDR3, as DNA: TGTGCCAGCAGTTACACGCTACCCGGGACAGCGACAGATACGCAGTATTTT.

This clonotype came up many times. The V call is TRBV20-1, the J call TRBJ2-7; D assignment may be TRBD1 or TRBD2 (5 bases each). The CDR3 is 17 residues long. V lost 2 bases to trimming and J lost 3 bases, with 23 bases between them. Per germline, CDR1 DFQATT and CDR2 SNEGSKA (reference sequence). This CDR3 reads CSARRFWGTRNNYEQYF. Written as DNA, the CDR3 is TGCAGTGCTAGACGATTTTGGGGGACCCGAAATAACTACGAGCAGTACTTC.

This clonotype has more than one count but fewer than ten. The chain is built from TRBV7-8 and TRBJ2-7; 8 bases map to TRBD1. Unmatched junction bases numbered 0, after V lost 0 bases and J lost 2 bases. Germline loops: CDR1 SGHVS, CDR2 FQNEAQ. The CDR3 sequence is 14 residues long. CDR3 nucleotide sequence: TGTGCCAGCAGCTTAGCGACAGGGGCCTACGAGCAGTACTTC. Encoded protein: CASSLATGAYEQYF.

Concerning this clonotype itself: With a much larger clone just one base away, this may be a read error. V usage is TRBV5-4 and J usage is TRBJ2-5, with D tentatively TRBD2 (6 bases). The germline CDR1 and CDR2 sequences are SGHNT and YYREEE (reference sequence). The CDR3 runs 13 residues. The V gene lost 1 base and the J gene lost 3 bases, with 7 bases spanning the gap. This CDR3 is CASSLWGEETQYF. The CDR3 DNA sequence: TGTGCCAGCAGCTTGTGGGGGGAAGAGACCCAGTACTTC.

This rearrangement joins TRBV11-2 to TRBJ2-2; TRBD2 might be the D (6 bases). The germline V and J ends were trimmed by 6 bases and 7 bases, with 12 bases remaining between them. There are 13 residues in the CDR3. Germline lookup yields CDR1 SGHAT and CDR2 FQNNGV. Here the CDR3 DNA reads TGTGCCAGCAGGCCCTTGGGGGGCGGGGAGCTGTTTTTT. It specifies CASRPLGGGELFF.

V gene TRBV12-5 combines with J gene TRBJ1-1; 8 bases line up with TRBD1. V lost 1 base, J lost 6 bases, and 4 bases stayed unmatched. Germline V gene data show CDR1 as LGHNT and CDR2 as FRNRAP. The CDR3 contains 14 residues. CDR3 in amino acids: CASGLGTGLAEAFF. CDR3 in DNA: TGTGCTAGTGGTTTGGGGACAGGGCTGGCTGAAGCTTTCTTT. Combining the CDR3 with reference TRBV12-5 and TRBJ1-1 gives the whole variable domain DARVTQTPRHKVTEMGQEVTMRCQPILGHNTVFWYRQTMMQGLELLAYFRNRAPLDDSGMPKDRFSAEMPDATLATLKIQPSEPRDSAVYFCASGLGTGLAEAFFGQGTRLTVV.

The genes are TRBV6-2 or TRBV6-3 and TRBJ1-5; D is unclear. This CDR3 comprises 14 residues. Germline CDR1 is MNHEY and CDR2 is SVGEGT. Trimming pared 5 bases from V and 0 bases from J, leaving 8 bases between. Here the CDR3 reads CASSQGSSNQPQHF. The CDR3 DNA sequence: TGTGCCAGCAGTCAAGGCTCTAGCAATCAGCCCCAGCATTTT.

The J gene is TRBJ2-5, the V gene TRBV7-9; D not certain. This CDR3 has 14 residues. The V end was cut by 1 base, the J end by 5 bases, with 11 bases between. Germline values: CDR1 SEHNR, CDR2 FQNEAQ (reference sequence). The CDR3: CASSLVSAVETQYF. CDR3 nucleotides: TGTGCCAGCAGCTTAGTATCGGCGGTCGAGACCCAGTACTTC. The whole variable domain, filled in from reference TRBV7-9 and TRBJ2-5, reads DTGVSQNPRHKITKRGQNVTFRCDPISEHNRLYWYRQTLGQGPEFLTYFQNEAQLEKSRLLSDRFSAERPKGSFSTLEIQRTEQGDSAMYLCASSLVSAVETQYFGPGTRLLVL.

In this sample, this clonotype turned up a few times. The chain is built from TRBV27 and TRBJ2-4; D is uncertain. The V end was cut by 5 bases, the J end by 1 base, with 9 bases between. Germline assignment: CDR1 MNHEY and CDR2 SMNVEV (reference sequence). The CDR3 loop spans 14 amino acids. As DNA, the CDR3 is TGTGCCAGCAGTCCATCAATGGCCAAAAACATTCAGTACTTC. Its protein is CASSPSMAKNIQYF.

Only a few counts were recorded for this clonotype. The gene calls are TRBV12-3 or TRBV12-4 and TRBJ1-2; D ambiguous. Trimming shortened V by 5 bases and J by 8 bases, and 12 bases separated the two germline ends. The CDR3 runs 12 residues. The DNA of the CDR3 is TGTGCCAGCAGTCCCAATCAGGAAGGCTACACCTTC. It specifies CASSPNQEGYTF.

This clonotype was seen many times. The chain uses TRBV18 and TRBJ1-1, with D tentatively TRBD1 (5 bases). Germline CDR1 is KGHSH and CDR2 is LQKENI. With 3 bases removed from V and 4 bases from J, the gap between germline ends came to 21 bases. The CDR3 consists of 17 residues. As DNA, the CDR3 is TGTGCCAGCTCACCTCGGGGGAGAGCGGTTAGTAGCACTGAAGCTTTCTTT. Amino acid sequence: CASSPRGRAVSSTEAFF.

In this sample, this clonotype turned up many times. The chain has TRBV2 and TRBJ2-5; tentative D call: TRBD2 (5 bases). The CDR3 contains 12 residues. Germline V gene sequence: CDR1 SNHLY, CDR2 FYNNEI. Trimming took off 4 bases at V and 5 bases at J, with 8 bases between the two ends. Here the CDR3 DNA reads TGTGCCAGCAGTGGGGAGAGGGAGACCCAGTACTTC. It yields the protein CASSGERETQYF.

V gene TRBV9 combines with J gene TRBJ2-3, with D perhaps being TRBD1 or TRBD2 (5 bases each). Germline CDR1 is SGDLS and CDR2 is YYNGEE. This CDR3 region has 17 residues. V was trimmed by 4 bases and J by 2 bases, leaving 20 bases between them. CDR3 amino acids: CASSSEGLVGNTDTQYF. CDR3 coding DNA: TGTGCCAGCAGCTCCGAGGGGCTAGTCGGAAACACAGATACGCAGTATTTT. Drawing the rest from reference TRBV9 and TRBJ2-3, the complete variable domain is DSGVTQTPKHLITATGQRVTLRCSPRSGDLSVYWYQQSLDQGLQFLIQYYNGEERAKGNILERFSAQQFPDLHSELNLSSLELGDSALYFCASSSEGLVGNTDTQYFGPGTRLTVL.

This clonotype showed up just a few times. J is TRBJ2-7 and V is TRBV14; D perhaps matches TRBD1 (6 bases). CDR3 length: 14 amino acids. Germline V lookup: CDR1 SGHDN, CDR2 FVKESK. V was shortened by 2 bases and J by 2 bases, with 10 bases between the two germline ends. The CDR3 nucleotides read TGTGCCAGCAGCCAACCCCCAGGGGCCTACGAGCAGTACGTC. It codes for CASSQPPGAYEQYV.

The table lists this clonotype with a few counts. The genes are TRBV6-5 and TRBJ2-3; 7 nucleotides line up with TRBD1. CDR3 length equals 14 residues. The V and J ends lost 6 bases and 4 bases, in that order; junction bases with no gene match: 7. Looked up from germline, CDR1 is MNHEY and CDR2 is SVGAGI. The CDR3: CASREGGRPDTQYF. The CDR3 DNA follows: TGTGCCAGCAGGGAAGGGGGCCGTCCAGATACGCAGTATTTT.

The chain is built from TRBV4-1 and TRBJ1-1; the D is unclear. Trimming shortened V by 1 base and J by 0 bases, and 15 bases separated the two germline ends. The CDR3 loop spans 17 amino acids. Per the germline V gene, CDR1 is MGHRA and CDR2 is YSYEKL. The CDR3 sequence is CASSQGFGEGMNTEAFF. CDR3 in DNA: TGCGCCAGCAGCCAAGGGTTTGGAGAGGGTATGAACACTGAAGCTTTCTTT.

This clonotype was seen at least ten times. The V call is TRBV6-1, the J call TRBJ2-1; 7 bases are shared with TRBD1. The CDR3 loop spans 13 amino acids. Per germline, CDR1 MNHNS and CDR2 SASEGT. Trimming took 6 bases from V and 7 from J; bases not matched to a gene: 6. Here the CDR3 reads CASSGTDPNEQFF. CDR3 nucleotide sequence: TGTGCCAGCAGCGGGACAGATCCTAATGAGCAGTTCTTC.

This clonotype occurred a few times. The chain has TRBV27 and TRBJ1-2; tentatively, D is TRBD1 (6 bases). Germline V gene data show CDR1 as MNHEY and CDR2 as SMNVEV (reference sequence). V was cut by 4 bases and J by 3 bases, with 12 bases left in between. The CDR3 has 14 amino acids. The CDR3 sequence: CASSSRTDYYGYTF. In nucleotides, the CDR3 is TGTGCCAGCAGTTCCCGGACAGATTACTATGGCTACACCTTC.

In this sample, this clonotype turned up a few times. This chain links TRBV12-3 or TRBV12-4 with TRBJ2-6; 9 bases fit TRBD1. This CDR3 has 21 residues. The V and J ends lost 6 bases and 0 bases, in that order; junction bases with no gene match: 18. The CDR3 nucleotides read TGTGCCAGCAGCGGGACAGGGACAACGGTACACGGCCTCTCTGGGGCCAACGTCCTGACTTTC. This encodes CASSGTGTTVHGLSGANVLTF.

The chain employs TRBV2 and TRBJ2-5; 13 bases agree with TRBD2. CDR3 length: 16 amino acids. Germline CDR1 reads SNHLY; CDR2 reads FYNNEI. Unmatched junction bases numbered 6, after V lost 7 bases and J lost 1 base. The CDR3 loop reads CASTAGLAGSQETQYF. CDR3 nucleotide sequence: TGTGCCAGCACTGCGGGACTAGCGGGGAGCCAAGAGACCCAGTACTTC.

This clonotype has ten or more counts. The chain employs TRBV6-2 or TRBV6-3 and TRBJ2-1; TRBD1 matches 9 bases. This CDR3 contains 15 residues. Per the germline V gene, CDR1 is MNHEY and CDR2 is SVGEGT. V dropped 7 bases and J dropped 4; count of bases not matched to a gene: 8. The CDR3 region has the DNA TGTGCCAGCATGAGTGAGGACAGGGGTTACAATGAGCAGTTCTTC. It translates to CASMSEDRGYNEQFF.

This clonotype was seen a few times. The chain uses TRBV12-3 or TRBV12-4 and TRBJ1-6, with TRBD1 as a possible D gene (5 bases). The CDR3 consists of 14 residues. Trimming cost V 6 bases and J 11 bases, with 17 bases left between them. Here the CDR3 reads CASRGDGGVTPLHF. The CDR3 region has the DNA TGTGCCAGCAGAGGGGACGGCGGAGTGACACCCCTCCACTTT.

This clonotype was counted at least ten times. The V and J genes are TRBV2 and TRBJ2-7; no firm D call. The CDR3 has 11 amino acids. Germline CDR1 and CDR2: SNHLY and FYNNEI. The V and J ends lost 3 bases and 6 bases respectively, with 6 bases between them. The CDR3, as DNA: TGTGCCAGCAGTGAGGCCAGCGAGCAGTACTTC. Its translation is CASSEASEQYF.

This rearrangement joins TRBV12-3 or TRBV12-4 to TRBJ2-7; D perhaps matches TRBD2 (6 bases). V lost 4 bases, J lost 9 bases, and 16 bases lay in between. This CDR3 is built from 13 residues. The DNA for the CDR3 is TGTGCCAGCAGTTACCCCCCGGGGGATGGGCAGTACTTC. Amino acids: CASSYPPGDGQYF.

Only a few counts were recorded for this clonotype. The V gene is TRBV24-1, the J gene TRBJ2-7; D is unresolved. Trimming took 2 bases from V and 3 from J, leaving 7 bases between them. The CDR3 is made up of 13 amino acids. The germline V gene encodes CDR1 KGHDR and CDR2 SFDVKD. CDR3 DNA: TGTGCCACCAGTGATTCTAGTCTCTACGAGCAGTACGTC. Its protein product is CATSDSSLYEQYV.